The T cell receptor (beta chain) under discussion was sequenced for a study of blood T cell repertoires in COVID-19 (dated by TCRdb to between 2020 and 2021). Describing the broader study: Samples covering the acute and convalescent phases of COVID-19 were provided by collaborators in the United States, Italy and Spain. The material from the prospective study consisted of cDNA or gDNA derived from T cells, B-cell-depleted T cells, or PBMCs. Deeply sampled blood TCRbeta repertoires from subjects exposed to, actively infected with, or recovered from COVID-19 were included in the dataset. A freely available public database, intended as a resource for researchers studying the immune response to SARS-CoV-2, is where the repertoires were released. The samples were drawn from the first 160 participants of the ongoing ImmuneRACE study and from 1,254 subjects provided by 6 global collaborators. A de-identified subject ID, COVID-19 status, age in years and sex were almost always included in the sample metadata. Where available, HLA class I and class II types were taken from metadata supplied by the sample provider and were not determined by assay-based typing. Study-wide findings and limitations: How much clinical and demographic metadata was included differed by source and by participant, and the metadata was provided uncurated.

About this clone: No cognate antigen has been identified for it. The sample holds no much larger clone one base away, and base qualities are not on file.

TCRbeta CDR3 regions were amplified from genomic DNA using the immunoSEQ Assay, a bias-controlled multiplex PCR. As for the original processing: The number of nucleated cells in each sample was estimated by amplification of reference gene primers within the assay. To quantify the absolute abundance of each unique TCRbeta CDR3 rearrangement, sequence reads were collapsed and filtered. For each sample, productive Simpson clonality was calculated as the square root of Simpson's diversity index across productive rearrangements. The table was pulled from immuneACCESS by TCRdb, which kept in-frame rearrangements only. Such tables lose some clones; where checked, under half of the loss comes from unresolved V genes, and the rest has no known cause. The D gene and trimming were derived from the DNA, and the V and J assignments and clone size from that table. The sample table lists about 120,000 clones, about four fifths of them with a count of one. In total, the top ten clones hold approximately 4.5% of the sample.

The collaborating institutions used their own protocols to collect whole blood in K2EDTA tubes. Collaborator samples were shipped for TCRbeta analysis as frozen whole blood, isolated PBMCs, or DNA extracted from either sample type. Trimming costs V 11 bases and J 8 bases, and their ends lie 15 bases apart. For CDR1 and CDR2, the germline V gene (reference sequence) lists MNHEY and SMNVEV. Including cysteine and phenylalanine, the CDR3 has 12 amino acids. The DNA shown is the 36-base CDR3, in frame from base 1. The receptor chain draws on TRBV27 and TRBJ1-4; the D gene cannot be resolved reliably. This TCR came from a woman in her 70s with acute or convalescent COVID-19. The material sequenced was peripheral blood. The CDR3 region: CAGLGGCEKLFF. In nucleotides, the sequence is TGTGCCGGGCTCGGAGGGTGCGAAAAACTGTTTTTT.